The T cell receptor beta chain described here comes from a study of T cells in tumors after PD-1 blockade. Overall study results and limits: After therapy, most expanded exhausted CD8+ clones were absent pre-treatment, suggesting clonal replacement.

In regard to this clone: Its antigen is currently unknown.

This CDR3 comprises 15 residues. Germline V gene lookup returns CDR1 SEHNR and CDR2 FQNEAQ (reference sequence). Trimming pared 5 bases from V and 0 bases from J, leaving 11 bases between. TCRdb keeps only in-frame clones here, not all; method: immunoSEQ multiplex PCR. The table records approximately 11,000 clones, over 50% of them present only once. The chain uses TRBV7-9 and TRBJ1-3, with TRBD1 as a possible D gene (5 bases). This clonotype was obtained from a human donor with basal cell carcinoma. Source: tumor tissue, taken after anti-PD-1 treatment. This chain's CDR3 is CASSLTATSGNTIYF. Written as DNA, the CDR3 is TGTGCCAGCAGCCTGACAGCGACCTCTGGAAACACCATATATTTT.